Presented here are 17 T cell receptor beta chains from one specimen sequenced in a study of cytomegalovirus exposure and HLA in healthy donors (dated by TCRdb to about 2017). The library was generated by the immunoSEQ multiplex PCR assay. TCRdb took over this immuneACCESS table, retaining in-frame rearrangements with V and J assigned. Such tables are incomplete; in checked studies, under half of the missing clones stem from an unresolved V gene, and the remainder is unexplained. The sample yields 100,000 to 150,000 clones; around 92% were counted once. About 3.7% of the sample belongs to the ten largest clones. Specimen: PBMCs. Receptor source: a man younger than 40 in good health and CMV-seronegative.

The CDR3 reads CASSLSSGFAKNIQYF. The CDR3 bases are TGTGCCAGCAGTCTCTCGAGCGGGTTTGCCAAAAACATTCAGTACTTC. The V and J genes are TRBV27 and TRBJ2-4; D is possibly TRBD2 (6 bases). The CDR3 contains 16 residues. Germline values: CDR1 MNHEY, CDR2 SMNVEV (reference sequence). V lost 5 bases to trimming and J lost 1 base, with 15 bases between them.

The chain combines TRBV5-1 with TRBJ1-1; TRBD1 is a possible D gene (6 bases). The CDR3 runs 16 residues. Germline V CDR1 and CDR2: SGHRS, YFSETQ. V lost 1 base and J lost 1, with 14 bases in between. DNA for the CDR3: TGCGCCAGCAGCTTGAGACAGGCAGAGACGAACACTGAAGCTTTCTTT. This gives the protein CASSLRQAETNTEAFF.

The CDR3 protein is CASSLSGGAGNEQFF. For the CDR3, the DNA is TGTGCCAGCAGCCTTAGCGGGGGGGCAGGGAATGAGCAGTTCTTC. The chain combines TRBV7-9 with TRBJ2-1, with 11 bases identical to TRBD2. Per germline, CDR1 SEHNR and CDR2 FQNEAQ (reference sequence). With 5 bases clipped from V and 7 bases from J, the junction kept 7 bases outside the gene matches. The CDR3 is made up of 15 amino acids.

The gene calls are TRBV28 and TRBJ1-2; D not resolved. Germline-derived CDR1 and CDR2 are MDHEN and SYDVKM. Trimming took off 5 bases at V and 4 bases at J, with 17 bases between the two ends. The CDR3 covers 15 residues. The CDR3 sequence: CASSSRGQSGYGYTF. In nucleotides, the CDR3 is TGTGCCAGCAGTAGTCGAGGTCAGAGCGGCTATGGCTACACCTTC.

The rearrangement uses TRBV6-5 and TRBJ1-6; TRBD1 matches 7 bases. This CDR3 is 15 amino acids long. The junction had 5 bases not matched to a gene; V was cut back by 5 bases and J by 4 bases. The germline CDR1 and CDR2 sequences are MNHEY and SVGAGI. The CDR3 nucleotides read TGTGCCAGCAGTACCGGGACAGCTTATAATTCACCCCTCCACTTT. Protein product: CASSTGTAYNSPLHF.

The chain combines TRBV10-3 with TRBJ2-5; 8 bases match TRBD1. CDR3 length: 14 residues. Germline V gives CDR1 ENHRY, CDR2 SYGVKD. The ends lost 4 bases at V and 4 bases at J; junction bases unmatched: 5. The DNA for the CDR3 is TGTGCCATCAGTGGCGCAGGGGGCCGAGAGACCCAGTACTTC. It translates to CAISGAGGRETQYF.

Only one count was recorded for this clone. The chain links TRBV2 to TRBJ2-7, with D maybe TRBD1 (5 bases). The V gene's germline CDR1 is SNHLY and CDR2 FYNNEI. The CDR3 extends over 14 amino acids. V was cut by 8 bases and J by 5 bases, with 19 bases left in between. CDR3 protein: CASSQAGHVHEQYF. The CDR3 region has the DNA TGTGCCAGCTCTCAAGCCGGACACGTCCACGAGCAGTACTTC. The full variable domain, in which reference TRBV2 and TRBJ2-7 provide the parts outside the CDR3, is EPEVTQTPSHQVTQMGQEVILRCVPISNHLYFYWYRQILGQKVEFLVSFYNNEISEKSEIFDDQFSVERPDGSNFTLKIRSTKLEDSAMYFCASSQAGHVHEQYFGPGTRLTVT.

CDR3 coding DNA: TGTGCCAGCAGCCCCCCCGGACATATGAACACCGGGGAGCTGTTTTTT. It is translated as CASSPPGHMNTGELFF. This sequence joins TRBV7-8 and TRBJ2-2; TRBD1 might be the D (5 bases). Trimming pared 5 bases from V and 1 base from J, leaving 14 bases between. CDR1 and CDR2 from the germline V gene are SGHVS and FQNEAQ. The CDR3 consists of 16 residues.

CDR3 DNA sequence: TGTGCCAGCAGTGACGGGACAGCATACAATGAGCAGTTCTTC. The encoded protein is CASSDGTAYNEQFF. The chain joins TRBV2 to TRBJ2-1, with 7 nucleotides matching TRBD1. V was clipped by 3 bases and J by 4 bases; unmatched bases: 3. The CDR3 is 14 residues long. CDR1 and CDR2 (germline): SNHLY, FYNNEI.

The gene calls are TRBV4-2 and TRBJ2-6, with D perhaps matching TRBD1 (6 bases). V was shortened by 2 bases and J by 0 bases, with 20 bases between the two germline ends. The CDR3 has 20 residues. Germline loops: CDR1 LGHNA, CDR2 YNFKEQ. CDR3 DNA sequence: TGTGCCAGCAGCCAATTCGCTTCGGACAGCCGAACCTCTGGGGCCAACGTCCTGACTTTC. Its protein product is CASSQFASDSRTSGANVLTF.

This chain uses TRBV7-6 with TRBJ2-7, with D perhaps matching TRBD1 (6 bases). Germline V lookup: CDR1 SGHVS, CDR2 FNYEAQ. This CDR3 is 14 amino acids long. Trimming removed 1 base from V and 3 bases from J, with 10 bases in between. The CDR3 sequence: CASSLDQGNYEQYF. The DNA of the CDR3 is TGTGCCAGCAGCTTAGATCAGGGGAACTACGAGCAGTACTTC.

Turning to this clone: At one end, the junction sequence differs from germline, possibly due to a read error. The V call is TRBV6-6, the J call TRBJ2-7; D is unresolved. The CDR3 has 12 residues. Germline CDR1 MNHNY, CDR2 SVGAGI (reference sequence). CDR3 sequence reads: CASSYELLAPDF. CDR3 DNA sequence: TGTGCCAGCAGTTACGAGCTGTTAGCACCTGACTTC.

The V gene is TRBV6-1, the J gene TRBJ1-6, with D perhaps TRBD1 (5 bases). CDR3 length: 16 residues. Per germline, CDR1 MNHNS and CDR2 SASEGT. Trimming left V 3 bases short and J 8 bases short, with 17 bases between. CDR3 bases: TGTGCCAGCAGTGAGGCCCGGGGGGGGGTGGATTCACCCCTCCACTTT. It yields the protein CASSEARGGVDSPLHF.

The rearrangement joins TRBV19 to TRBJ1-5; D is unresolved. Germline CDR1 is LNHDA and CDR2 is SQIVND (reference sequence). Between the trimmed V and J ends, which lost 6 bases and 4 bases, there was a span of 13 bases. The CDR3 has 14 residues. The CDR3 protein is CASREVIPNQPQHF. The CDR3 nucleotides read TGTGCCAGTAGGGAGGTAATCCCTAATCAGCCCCAGCATTTT.

The genes are TRBV5-6 and TRBJ2-7, with D perhaps TRBD1 (5 bases). Trimming cost V 2 bases and J 3 bases, with 12 bases left between them. The length of the CDR3 is 14 residues. Germline V gives CDR1 SGHDT, CDR2 YYEEEE. Here the CDR3 reads CASSFGRGHYEQYF. In DNA, the CDR3 is TGTGCCAGCAGCTTTGGAAGGGGTCACTACGAGCAGTACTTC.

V and J are TRBV5-1 and TRBJ2-3; D might be TRBD1 (5 bases). CDR3 size: 16 residues. V lost 2 bases and J 1 base, leaving 14 bases between the germline ends. The V gene's germline CDR1 is SGHRS and CDR2 YFSETQ. Here the CDR3 reads CASSFFVGPGTDTQYF. DNA for the CDR3: TGCGCCAGCAGCTTTTTCGTGGGGCCAGGCACAGATACGCAGTATTTT.

This clone has a handful of counts. J is TRBJ1-6 and V is TRBV4-3; a possible D gene is TRBD1 (6 bases). Trimming removed 1 base from V and 5 bases from J, with 9 bases in between. In germline, CDR1 is LGHNA, CDR2 YSLEER. CDR3 length: 15 amino acids. CDR3 residues: CASSQGQVNNSPLHF. The CDR3 coding sequence is TGCGCCAGCAGCCAAGGACAGGTCAATAATTCACCCCTCCACTTT.